Each of the 10 T cell receptor beta chains below was sequenced from the same sample in a study of T-cell memory formation after mild COVID-19. MiXCR, run by TCRdb on the 5' RACE reads, gives a single entry per CDR3 protein. This table holds a few hundred thousand distinct CDR3 sequences, 15% to 20% found once. The sequenced sample was PBMCs or a T cell subset sorted from them (not recorded which). The receptors come from a man aged 18 to 30 who had mild COVID-19 (a few samples of this study predate the infection). Cell type and time point are not known.

Only a few counts were recorded for this clonotype. The genes are TRBV6-5 and TRBJ2-3, with a tentative D call TRBD2 (7 bases). The CDR3 has 13 residues. Trimming stripped 7 bases from V and 4 bases from J, with 12 bases between. Germline V gene lookup returns CDR1 MNHEY and CDR2 SVGAGI. CDR3 DNA: TGTGCCAGCACCTGGGGGGGCGCAGATACGCAGTATTTT. It is translated as CASTWGGADTQYF.

This clonotype showed up many times. The CDR3 sequence is CASSGSGGYNEQFF. In nucleotides, the CDR3 is TGTGCCAGCAGTGGGAGCGGGGGATACAATGAGCAGTTCTTC. The chain uses TRBV9 and TRBJ2-1, with TRBD2 matching over 8 bases. Losses at the gene ends were 5 bases for V and 4 bases for J; bases not matched to a gene: 5. Per the germline V gene, CDR1 is SGDLS and CDR2 is YYNGEE. This CDR3 is 14 amino acids long. Variable domain in full (rest from reference TRBV9 and TRBJ2-1): DSGVTQTPKHLITATGQRVTLRCSPRSGDLSVYWYQQSLDQGLQFLIQYYNGEERAKGNILERFSAQQFPDLHSELNLSSLELGDSALYFCASSGSGGYNEQFFGPGTRLTVL.

The V and J genes are TRBV7-8 and TRBJ2-5, with 10 bases matching TRBD2. The germline CDR1 and CDR2 sequences are SGHVS and FQNEAQ. The CDR3 spans 15 residues. The J segment lost 4 bases and the V segment lost 9 bases, leaving 11 bases of the junction unmatched. CDR3 sequence: CASLESGGALETQYF. As DNA, the CDR3 is TGTGCCAGTCTGGAAAGCGGGGGGGCTTTAGAGACCCAGTACTTC.

This clonotype was picked up a small number of times. The rearrangement joins TRBV28 to TRBJ1-1; D remains unclear. Germline CDR1 MDHEN, CDR2 SYDVKM. The CDR3 sequence is 12 residues long. V gave up 7 bases and J gave up 4 bases, with 10 bases separating them. The DNA for the CDR3 is TGTGCCAGCATCTCTGGGGTCACTGAAGCTTTCTTT. Protein product: CASISGVTEAFF.

The chain recombines TRBV20-1 with TRBJ2-3; a weak D match, TRBD2 (5 bases). Trimming removed 0 bases at V and 3 bases at J, with 13 bases between. The CDR3 contains 15 residues. The germline gives CDR1 DFQATT, CDR2 SNEGSKA (reference sequence). The CDR3 reads CSARDRRGKTDTQYF. DNA of the CDR3: TGCAGTGCTAGAGATAGACGGGGTAAAACAGATACGCAGTATTTT.

The gene calls are TRBV7-3 and TRBJ2-3; the D is unclear. The CDR3 length is 14 residues. Deletions cut 2 bases from V and 4 bases from J, with 10 bases between. Germline CDR1 reads SGHTA; CDR2 reads FQGTGA. The CDR3 is CASSLVSAADTQYF. The DNA of the CDR3 is TGTGCCAGCAGCTTAGTATCGGCGGCAGATACGCAGTATTTT.

This clonotype was recorded many times. Here the CDR3 reads CASSPRGTTDTQYF. CDR3 bases: TGTGCCAGCAGCCCAAGGGGGACCACAGATACGCAGTATTTT. This rearrangement joins TRBV11-2 to TRBJ2-3; a possible D gene is TRBD1 (6 bases). The germline V gene has CDR1 SGHAT and CDR2 FQNNGV. V was cut by 5 bases and J by 2 bases, with 11 bases left in between. CDR3 length equals 14 residues.

This clonotype was counted between two and nine times. This chain joins TRBV28 and TRBJ2-3; weak D call: TRBD2 (6 bases). The CDR3 runs 15 residues. V lost 3 bases to trimming and J lost 0 bases, with 10 bases between them. Germline V gene data show CDR1 as MDHEN and CDR2 as SYDVKM. The CDR3 loop is CASSFPSDSTDTQYF. The DNA for the CDR3 is TGTGCCAGCAGTTTCCCTAGCGACAGCACAGATACGCAGTATTTT.

This clonotype has just a few counts. The rearrangement joins TRBV4-3 to TRBJ1-6; a possible D gene is TRBD1 (5 bases). Looked up from germline, CDR1 is LGHNA and CDR2 is YSLEER. CDR3 length: 16 residues. V gave up 1 base and J gave up 7 bases, with 14 bases separating them. The CDR3 region has the DNA TGCGCCAGCAGCCAAGGCGTCAGGGTACTAAATTCACCCCTCCACTTT. It translates to CASSQGVRVLNSPLHF.

The J gene is TRBJ2-3, the V gene TRBV29-1; no reliable D call. Germline CDR1 and CDR2: SQVTM and ANQGSEA. This CDR3 is 14 amino acids long. Trimming stripped 2 bases from V and 1 base from J, with 10 bases between. The DNA for the CDR3 is TGCAGCGTTGAAACGGTCTCCCGCACAGATACGCAGTATTTT. Amino acid sequence: CSVETVSRTDTQYF.